The 27 T cell receptor beta chains given below trace back to one sample, sequenced in a study of beta chain features in type 1 diabetes. Every isolated RNA sample was fully reverse transcribed, so sequencing captured expressed TCRB transcripts. TCRdb's copy holds only in-frame clones and misses some; the assay was immunoSEQ multiplex PCR. Here the sample spans around 330,000 clones, around 10% being singletons. Sequenced: naive CD4+ T cells from blood. These receptors originate from a woman aged 30 to 39 in good health.

This chain uses TRBV9 with TRBJ2-2; 7 bases line up with TRBD2. CDR3 length: 14 residues. Per the germline V gene, CDR1 is SGDLS and CDR2 is YYNGEE. The ends lost 0 bases at V and 7 bases at J; junction bases unmatched: 3. CDR3 amino acids: CASSVVGGIGELFF. As DNA, the CDR3 is TGTGCCAGCAGCGTAGTGGGAGGGATCGGGGAGCTGTTTTTT.

This rearrangement joins TRBV4-3 to TRBJ1-2, with 9 bases that match TRBD1. The CDR3 runs to 18 residues. With 2 bases clipped from V and 2 bases from J, the junction kept 12 bases outside the gene matches. Looked up from germline, CDR1 is LGHNA and CDR2 is YSLEER. CDR3 sequence (DNA): TGCGCCAGCAGCCAAATTTCCCCGAGGACAGGGGTGAACTATGGCTACACCTTC. Translated: CASSQISPRTGVNYGYTF.

CDR3 residues: CASSYPGAGELFF. The CDR3, as DNA: TGTGCCAGCAGTTACCCGGGGGCCGGGGAGCTGTTTTTT. The chain joins TRBV6-5 to TRBJ2-2, with a weak D call TRBD2 (6 bases). This CDR3 is 13 amino acids long. V lost 2 bases to trimming and J lost 6 bases, with 7 bases between them. Germline-derived CDR1 and CDR2 are MNHEY and SVGAGI.

This clone turned up a few times. The V gene is TRBV7-2, the J gene TRBJ2-7, with 8 bases matching TRBD1. J was trimmed by 6 bases and V by 5 bases; bases with no gene match: 6. The CDR3 has 13 amino acids. Germline assignment: CDR1 SGHTA and CDR2 FQGNSA. CDR3 bases: TGTGCCAGCAGCACGGGACAGGCACTCGAGCAGTACTTC. It encodes CASSTGQALEQYF. Supplemented by reference TRBV7-2 and TRBJ2-7, the full variable domain reads GAGVSQSPSNKVTEKGKDVELRCDPISGHTALYWYRQSLGQGLEFLIYFQGNSAPDKSGLPSDRFSAERTGGSVSTLTIQRTQQEDSAVYLCASSTGQALEQYFGPGTRLTVT.

This rearrangement joins TRBV5-1 to TRBJ1-1; 9 nucleotides match TRBD1. The CDR3 length is 13 residues. Germline-derived CDR1 and CDR2 are SGHRS and YFSETQ. J gave up 11 bases and V 3 bases, and 8 bases lay outside the gene matches. CDR3 nucleotide sequence: TGCGCCAGCAGCTCACAGGGGGCGCAGGATGCTTTCTTT. The encoded protein is CASSSQGAQDAFF.

In this sample, this clone turned up a few times. The chain has TRBV4-1 and TRBJ2-2; 11 positions match TRBD2. V trimming: 3 bases; J trimming: 5 bases; junction bases outside the gene matches: 11. Germline CDR1 reads MGHRA; CDR2 reads YSYEKL. The CDR3 spans 18 residues. The CDR3 is CASSQAPGLAGGTGELFF. DNA for the CDR3: TGCGCCAGCAGCCAGGCCCCCGGACTAGCGGGTGGAACCGGGGAGCTGTTTTTT.

The chain joins TRBV4-3 to TRBJ2-3, with 7 nucleotides matching TRBD1. V was pared by 0 bases and J by 2 bases, with 14 bases of the junction left unmatched. Germline V lookup: CDR1 LGHNA, CDR2 YSLEER. CDR3 length equals 19 residues. The CDR3 loop reads CASSQDGRNRGPFTDTQYF. The CDR3 bases are TGCGCCAGCAGCCAAGATGGTCGGAACAGGGGTCCTTTCACAGATACGCAGTATTTT.

V is TRBV15 and J is TRBJ2-2, with 9 bases matching TRBD2. This CDR3 has 16 amino acids. Germline V gene data show CDR1 as LNHNV and CDR2 as YYDKDF (reference sequence). Trimming took 5 bases from V and 6 from J; bases not matched to a gene: 10. CDR3 sequence reads: CATSHSGTSFAGELFF. The CDR3 nucleotides read TGTGCCACCAGCCATTCCGGGACTAGCTTTGCCGGGGAGCTGTTTTTT.

This sequence joins TRBV30 and TRBJ1-1, with D unresolved. Per germline, CDR1 GTSNPN and CDR2 SVGIG (reference sequence). This CDR3 spans 15 amino acids. Trimming stripped 2 bases from V and 3 bases from J, with 16 bases between. DNA of the CDR3: TGTGCCTGGAGTCCCTTGGTTGGAGCCCACACTGAAGCTTTCTTT. It encodes CAWSPLVGAHTEAFF.

This clone was counted only a few times. This rearrangement joins TRBV7-3 to TRBJ2-3; 12 bases map to TRBD2. The germline CDR1 and CDR2 sequences are SGHTA and FQGTGA. With V trimmed by 4 bases and J by 5 bases, 4 bases remained unmatched. This CDR3 region has 15 residues. CDR3 amino acids: CASSSPGLAGDTQYF. CDR3 DNA sequence: TGTGCCAGCAGCTCCCCGGGACTAGCGGGAGATACGCAGTATTTT.

To note about this clone: At the DNA level, this CDR3 is encoded by other sequences in the same sample as well. The genes are TRBV9 and TRBJ2-1, with TRBD2 identical over 7 bases. V shed 2 bases, J shed 7 bases, and the junction held 3 bases outside the gene matches. Germline values: CDR1 SGDLS, CDR2 YYNGEE. The CDR3 is 13 amino acids. CDR3 amino acids: CASSVGRENEQFF. CDR3 bases: TGTGCCAGCAGCGTGGGGCGGGAGAATGAGCAGTTCTTC.

On this clone: Its ends do not fully match the called genes, so a read error is possible. The rearrangement links TRBV7-7 to TRBJ2-5; TRBD1 matches at 7 bases. CDR1 SSHAT and CDR2 FNYEAQ come from the germline V gene (reference sequence). The CDR3 runs to 16 residues. CDR3 protein: CASSLGSRDSQETQYF. DNA of the CDR3: TGTGCTAGCAGCTTAGGCAGTCGGGACAGCCAAGAGACCCAGTACTTC.

This clone was counted only a few times. V is TRBV19 and J is TRBJ2-7, with TRBD2 matching over 11 bases. With 4 bases clipped from V and 2 bases from J, the junction kept 4 bases outside the gene matches. Per the germline V gene, CDR1 is LNHDA and CDR2 is SQIVND (reference sequence). This CDR3 region has 15 residues. CDR3 amino acids: CASSSGTSGAYEQYF. In DNA, the CDR3 is TGTGCCAGTAGTAGCGGGACTAGCGGCGCCTACGAGCAGTACTTC.

Only a few counts were recorded for this clone. The V call is TRBV5-6, the J call TRBJ2-4; the D is unclear. The germline V gene encodes CDR1 SGHDT and CDR2 YYEEEE. The ends were cut back, 2 bases at V and 7 bases at J, with 16 bases in the middle. The CDR3 is made up of 15 amino acids. CDR3 DNA sequence: TGTGCCAGCAGCTTTTTAGCCTCCCCTCCTAACATTCAGTACTTC. This sequence encodes CASSFLASPPNIQYF.

A few counts support this clone. V and J are TRBV2 and TRBJ1-2; tentative D call: TRBD1 (6 bases). The CDR3 runs 13 residues. The V end was cut by 10 bases, the J end by 7 bases, with 19 bases between. In germline, CDR1 is SNHLY, CDR2 FYNNEI. This CDR3 reads CATEGVLGSGYTF. The CDR3 region has the DNA TGTGCCACCGAGGGGGTATTGGGGAGTGGCTACACCTTC.

This chain connects TRBV10-3 to TRBJ2-7; D remains ambiguous. The germline gives CDR1 ENHRY, CDR2 SYGVKD. The CDR3 length is 12 residues. V was cut by 2 bases and J by 4 bases, with 6 bases left in between. The CDR3 here is CAISEPVYEQYF. DNA of the CDR3: TGTGCCATCAGTGAGCCAGTTTACGAGCAGTACTTC.

This clone was picked up a small number of times. The chain joins TRBV30 to TRBJ2-3, with 7 positions matching TRBD2. CDR3 length: 14 residues. The germline CDR1 and CDR2 sequences are GTSNPN and SVGIG (reference sequence). V lost 4 bases to trimming and J lost 1 base; unmatched junction nucleotides: 5. The CDR3 sequence: CAWIRREGTDTQYF. The CDR3 region has the DNA TGTGCCTGGATTCGTCGGGAGGGCACAGATACGCAGTATTTT. The complete variable domain, with remaining parts taken from reference TRBV30 and TRBJ2-3, reads SQTIHQWPATLVQPVGSPLSLECTVEGTSNPNLYWYRQAAGRGLQLLFYSVGIGQISSEVPQNLSASRPQDRQFILSSKKLLLSDSGFYLCAWIRREGTDTQYFGPGTRLTVL.

CDR3 bases: TGTGCCAGCAGCGTCGGAGTCCACGGCACAGATACGCAGTATTTT. Its protein is CASSVGVHGTDTQYF. This chain links TRBV7-6 with TRBJ2-3; no definite D call. The CDR3 spans 15 residues. Germline V gene sequence: CDR1 SGHVS, CDR2 FNYEAQ. Trimming removed 5 bases from V and 1 base from J, with 13 bases in between.

The chain uses TRBV11-1 and TRBJ2-7; 9 positions match TRBD2. V lost 2 bases and J lost 1; bases outside the gene matches: 12. Looked up from germline, CDR1 is SGHAT and CDR2 is FQDESV (reference sequence). The CDR3 extends over 18 amino acids. CDR3 nucleotides: TGTGCCAGCAGCTTATTCGGCCGGGTAGCGGGAGCTTCCTACGAGCAGTACTTC. It is translated as CASSLFGRVAGASYEQYF.

In this sample, this clone turned up a few times. The chain joins TRBV30 to TRBJ2-3; 11 bases line up with TRBD1. CDR1 and CDR2 (germline): GTSNPN, SVGIG (reference sequence). The CDR3 runs 15 residues. J gave up 4 bases and V 2 bases, and 5 bases lay outside the gene matches. CDR3 sequence: CAWSKGQGASDTQYF. DNA of the CDR3: TGTGCCTGGAGTAAAGGACAGGGGGCATCAGATACGCAGTATTTT.

The gene calls are TRBV9 and TRBJ2-7, with 8 nucleotides matching TRBD2. In germline, CDR1 is SGDLS, CDR2 YYNGEE. CDR3 size: 15 residues. Losses at the gene ends were 0 bases for V and 6 bases for J; bases not matched to a gene: 8. The chain's CDR3 is CASSVDPAGVLEQYF. DNA of the CDR3: TGTGCCAGCAGCGTAGACCCAGCGGGAGTTCTCGAGCAGTACTTC.

The gene calls are TRBV7-6 and TRBJ2-7, with TRBD2 identical over 9 bases. Losses at the gene ends were 2 bases for V and 3 bases for J; bases not matched to a gene: 8. Germline V lookup: CDR1 SGHVS, CDR2 FNYEAQ. The CDR3 sequence is 16 residues long. As DNA, the CDR3 is TGTGCCAGCAGCTTACGGCTAGCGGGAACGGGCTACGAGCAGTACTTC. As protein: CASSLRLAGTGYEQYF. Full variable domain (missing parts from reference TRBV7-6 and TRBJ2-7): GAGVSQSPRYKVTKRGQDVALRCDPISGHVSLYWYRQALGQGPEFLTYFNYEAQQDKSGLPNDRFSAERPEGSISTLTIQRTEQRDSAMYRCASSLRLAGTGYEQYFGPGTRLTVT.

This clone was detected a few times. The chain has TRBV2 and TRBJ2-3; 8 bases map to TRBD1. The CDR3 runs 12 residues. Germline assignment: CDR1 SNHLY and CDR2 FYNNEI. V shed 11 bases, J shed 1 base, and the junction held 2 bases outside the gene matches. The CDR3 region is CASGQGTDTQYF. The CDR3 region has the DNA TGTGCCTCGGGACAGGGCACAGATACGCAGTATTTT. Complete variable domain (other parts from reference TRBV2 and TRBJ2-3): EPEVTQTPSHQVTQMGQEVILRCVPISNHLYFYWYRQILGQKVEFLVSFYNNEISEKSEIFDDQFSVERPDGSNFTLKIRSTKLEDSAMYFCASGQGTDTQYFGPGTRLTVL.

The chain has TRBV6-1 and TRBJ2-7; 10 bases are a match to TRBD1. The germline V gene has CDR1 MNHNS and CDR2 SASEGT. J was trimmed by 7 bases and V by 3 bases; bases with no gene match: 3. The CDR3 loop spans 13 amino acids. DNA of the CDR3: TGTGCCAGCAGTGAGTGGACAGGGGGGGAGCAGTACTTC. The encoded protein is CASSEWTGGEQYF.

This clone was observed a handful of times. The V gene is TRBV4-2, the J gene TRBJ1-1, with 9 bases matching TRBD1. Germline V gives CDR1 LGHNA, CDR2 YNFKEQ. V lost 4 bases and J lost 0; bases outside the gene matches: 3. The CDR3 consists of 15 residues. CDR3 DNA: TGTGCCAGCAGCCGGAGGGACAGGGTGAACACTGAAGCTTTCTTT. Its protein is CASSRRDRVNTEAFF.

The chain recombines TRBV18 with TRBJ2-7, with TRBD2 matching 11 bases. J gave up 6 bases and V 3 bases, and 10 bases lay outside the gene matches. The CDR3 runs to 16 residues. Germline V lookup: CDR1 KGHSH, CDR2 LQKENI. CDR3 region: CASSPLELAGALEQYF. The CDR3 nucleotides read TGTGCCAGCTCACCCCTAGAACTAGCGGGGGCTCTCGAGCAGTACTTC.

The chain uses TRBV28 and TRBJ1-5; TRBD1 is a possible D gene (5 bases). The length of the CDR3 is 15 residues. The V gene's germline CDR1 is MDHEN and CDR2 SYDVKM. V lost 7 bases, J lost 2 bases, and 15 bases lay in between. In nucleotides, the CDR3 is TGTGCCAGCACCGCGGGGGATAGGCGCAATCAGCCCCAGCATTTT. Translating gives CASTAGDRRNQPQHF.